This is a list of T cell receptor beta chains from one sample in a study of OX40 agonist ivuxolimab in advanced cancers. The assay was immunoSEQ multiplex PCR, and TCRdb's table has in-frame clones only and misses some. The profile shows about 80,000 clones, about nine tenths of them singletons. Specimen: CD4+ or CD8+ T cells sorted from blood, collected in a trial of the OX40 agonist ivuxolimab. These receptors were taken from an adult with an advanced solid tumor such as melanoma, head and neck, liver or kidney cancer. The CDR3 runs from the conserved cysteine through the conserved F or W. The order of the fields is J gene, D gene, clone size, V gene, CDR3 DNA, CDR3 protein. A D gene is named only where the DNA matches it firmly. Some rows have no size entry. The others give once, few or many, or a class for an expanded clone.

TRBJ1-4 - - TRBV11-2 TGTGCCAGCAGCTTAGTGGGGAGGTCTAATGAAAAACTGTTTTTT CASSLVGRSNEKLFF
TRBJ1-4 - - TRBV28 TGTGCCAGCAGTTCACCGACACTTATCAGTGAAAAACTGTTTTTT CASSSPTLISEKLFF
TRBJ2-7 TRBD1 - TRBV7-9 TGTGCCAGCAGCTTCGGACAGGGTTCCTACGAGCAGTACTTC CASSFGQGSYEQYF
TRBJ1-1 TRBD1 - TRBV7-9 TGTGCCAGCAGCTTTGGGACAGGGGTGGGGAACACTGAAGCTTTCTTT CASSFGTGVGNTEAFF
TRBJ1-4 - once TRBV7-8 TGTGCCAGCAGCCGAGAGAGGGCTGAAAAACTGTTTTTT CASSRERAEKLFF
TRBJ2-7 - - TRBV6-5 TGTGCCAGCAGTTGGGACCGAAACTCCTACGAGCAGTACTTC CASSWDRNSYEQYF
TRBJ1-5 - - TRBV29-1 TGCAGCGTCCGGGATACCAATCAGCCCCAGCATTTT CSVRDTNQPQHF
TRBJ2-1 TRBD2 once TRBV29-1 TGCAGCGTTAGAGGTCCCGGACTAGCGGGGGAGCAGTTCTTC CSVRGPGLAGEQFF
TRBJ2-3 - once TRBV9 TGTGCCAGCAGCGTAGGAAGGAGGGTCACAGATACGCAGTATTTT CASSVGRRVTDTQYF
TRBJ1-4 - - TRBV28 TGTGCCAGCTCGGACAGCCGTAATGAAAAACTGTTTTTT CASSDSRNEKLFF
TRBJ2-3 TRBD1 - TRBV18 TGTGCCAGCTCACAAGGACAGGGTTACACAGATACGCAGTATTTT CASSQGQGYTDTQYF
TRBJ1-2 - - TRBV2 TGTGCCAGCAGTCACAGGACGTTTAACTATGGCTACACCTTC CASSHRTFNYGYTF
TRBJ2-7 TRBD1 - TRBV9 TGTGCCAGCAGCCCACAAGGGACAGGGGGTTACGAGCAGTACTTC CASSPQGTGGYEQYF
TRBJ2-3 - - TRBV11-1 TGTGCCAGCAGCTTCAGGAGGGGGGGCACAGATACGCAGTATTTT CASSFRRGGTDTQYF
TRBJ2-6 - - TRBV5-1 TGCGCCAGCCTACCCCTGGACGGCTCTGGGGCCAACGTCCTGACTTTC CASLPLDGSGANVLTF
TRBJ1-3 - - TRBV14 TGTGCCAGCAGCGCTCAGGACAGTCTCTCTGGAAACACCATATATTTT CASSAQDSLSGNTIYF
TRBJ2-5 TRBD2 - TRBV28 TGTGCCAGCATCCCTGCCGGGACTAGCAGGGGGACCCAGTACTTC CASIPAGTSRGTQYF
TRBJ2-1 TRBD2 - TRBV6-9 TGTGCCAGCAGTTATTCCGGGACTAGCCCCTCCGGGGGGCAGTTCTTC CASSYSGTSPSGGQFF
TRBJ2-1 - - TRBV11-2 TGTGCCAGCAGCCCTCCCGGTCCCTATTCGTACAATGAGCAGTTCTTC CASSPPGPYSYNEQFF
TRBJ2-7 - - TRBV28 TGTGCCAGCAGTTTGGGTTCCAATCGGTACGAGCAGTACTTC CASSLGSNRYEQYF
TRBJ2-5 - - TRBV29-1 TGCAGCGTCCCCAAACAGGGACCCCAAGAGACCCAGTACTTC CSVPKQGPQETQYF
TRBJ1-2 TRBD1 - TRBV27 TGTGCCAGCAGGCCGGGACAGTACTATGGCTACACCTTC CASRPGQYYGYTF
TRBJ1-5 TRBD1 - TRBV7-2 TGTGCCAGCAGCTTAGACAGGGGAGTAGGGCAGCCCCAGCATTTT CASSLDRGVGQPQHF
TRBJ2-5 - - TRBV19 TGTGCCAGTAGTCAAAGGGGGATAGGCCAAGAGACCCAGTACTTC CASSQRGIGQETQYF
TRBJ1-1 - - TRBV6-5 TGTGCCAGCAGTACCACAGGCGCCGTACCTGAAGCTTTCTTT CASSTTGAVPEAFF
TRBJ1-6 TRBD1 - TRBV7-2 TGTGCCAGCAGCGCACATGGACAGGGTAATAATTCACCCCTCCACTTT CASSAHGQGNNSPLHF
TRBJ2-7 - - TRBV7-9 TGTGCCAGCAGCCCCAACCGGGACTCGGACGAGCAGTACTTC CASSPNRDSDEQYF
TRBJ1-5 TRBD1 - TRBV4-1 TGCGCCAGCAGCCAGGACAGGGGGCTTATTCAGCCCCAGCATTTT CASSQDRGLIQPQHF
TRBJ1-1 - - TRBV20-1 TGCAGTGCTAGTTTGGGGAGGGCTTTCTTT CSASLGRAFF
TRBJ2-5 - - TRBV5-6 TGTGCCAGCAGCTATCAACGACAGGCAGAGACCCAGTACTTC CASSYQRQAETQYF
TRBJ1-6 - - TRBV10-1 TGCGCCAGCAGTGAGTCTAGGGGTAATTCACCCCTCCACTTT CASSESRGNSPLHF
TRBJ2-3 - - TRBV7-9 TGTGCCAGCAGCCTCAGGACCTTTCGCACGTGGGATACGCAGTATTTT CASSLRTFRTWDTQYF
TRBJ2-7 TRBD1 - TRBV7-2 TGTGCCAGCAGCTGGGACAGGGGCCCCAGTTACGAGCAGTACTTC CASSWDRGPSYEQYF
TRBJ1-1 - - TRBV6-5 TGTGCCAGCAGCTCCACGGGGAACACTGAAGCTTTCTTT CASSSTGNTEAFF
TRBJ2-2 - - TRBV9 TGTGCCACTCTCAGGGAATTTGGGACCGGGGAGCTGTTTTTT CATLREFGTGELFF
TRBJ1-1 - - TRBV6-4 TGTGCCCCAACGAGGACCCCGAACACTGAAGCTTTCTTT CAPTRTPNTEAFF
TRBJ1-1 TRBD1 - TRBV11-2 TGTGCCAGCAGAAGGGGGCGAGAAGCTTTCTTT CASRRGREAFF
TRBJ2-3 TRBD2 - TRBV5-5 TGTGCCAGCAGCTTTGCGGGAGCTCGGGCAGATACGCAGTATTTT CASSFAGARADTQYF
TRBJ1-1 TRBD1 - TRBV6-5 TGTGCCAGCAGTTGGGCTGGGGACAGTAAAGGGTTCTTT CASSWAGDSKGFF